Listed here are 32 T cell receptor beta chains from one sample, sequenced in a study of blood T cell repertoires in COVID-19. Assay used: immunoSEQ multiplex PCR; TCRdb lists only in-frame clones, some missing. The repertoire holds around 200,000 clones, more than 75% seen once, with just under 0.9% in the top ten. Material: peripheral blood. The receptors derive from a woman younger than 30 who had recovered from COVID-19.

This clone has just one count. The rearrangement links TRBV5-5 to TRBJ1-2, with TRBD1 as a possible D gene (6 bases). The V end was cut by 1 base, the J end by 0 bases, with 13 bases between. Germline values: CDR1 SGHKS, CDR2 YYEKEE (reference sequence). This CDR3 contains 16 residues. For the CDR3, the DNA is TGTGCCAGCAGCTTGTTATGGGACACCACTAACTATGGCTACACCTTC. The encoded protein is CASSLLWDTTNYGYTF.

This chain connects TRBV10-3 to TRBJ1-1; D is ambiguous. Germline V gene lookup returns CDR1 ENHRY and CDR2 SYGVKD. V lost 4 bases, J lost 1 base, and 7 bases lay in between. The CDR3 runs to 13 residues. The CDR3 DNA sequence: TGTGCCATCAGTGGGCTCAAGAACACTGAAGCTTTCTTT. It specifies CAISGLKNTEAFF.

The rearrangement uses TRBV21-1 and TRBJ2-7; the table's D gene call, TRBD2, was not cross checked with the DNA. TRBV21-1 constitutes a pseudogene. The CDR3 has 16 residues. The CDR3 is CASTKGTSVASYEQYV. The DNA for the CDR3 is TGTGCCAGCACTAAAGGGACTAGCGTAGCATCCTACGAGCAGTACGTC.

This chain connects TRBV25-1 to TRBJ2-1; D perhaps matches TRBD2 (5 bases). In germline, CDR1 is MGHDK, CDR2 SYGVNS. The V end lost 3 bases, the J end lost 2 bases, and 17 bases lay between the germline ends. There are 17 residues in the CDR3. CDR3 bases: TGTGCCAGCAGTGACACCTATACCCCGGGAACCTACAATGAGCAGTTCTTC. Amino acid sequence: CASSDTYTPGTYNEQFF.

The chain uses TRBV27 and TRBJ1-1, with no clear D. Between the trimmed V and J ends, which lost 2 bases and 0 bases, there was a span of 7 bases. CDR3 size: 14 residues. Germline assignment: CDR1 MNHEY and CDR2 SMNVEV (reference sequence). The CDR3 here is CASSLRGLNTEAFF. The CDR3 DNA is TGTGCCAGCAGTTTACGGGGATTGAACACTGAAGCTTTCTTT.

The chain is built from TRBV2 and TRBJ1-4, with 7 bases aligning to TRBD1. This CDR3 is 16 amino acids long. Trimming removed 3 bases from V and 5 bases from J; junction bases left unmatched: 9. The germline V gene encodes CDR1 SNHLY and CDR2 FYNNEI. DNA for the CDR3: TGTGCCAGCAGTGACCGTACAGGGGTCTCAAATGAAAAACTGTTTTTT. Translated: CASSDRTGVSNEKLFF.

The chain recombines TRBV4-1 with TRBJ1-5; D might be TRBD1 (6 bases). The CDR3 runs 14 residues. The germline V and J ends were trimmed by 5 bases and 2 bases, with 10 bases remaining between them. CDR1 and CDR2 from the germline V gene are MGHRA and YSYEKL. The CDR3 sequence is CASSYRQGNQPQHF. CDR3 DNA sequence: TGCGCCAGCAGCTACCGACAGGGCAATCAGCCCCAGCATTTT.

The rearrangement uses TRBV10-3 and TRBJ2-5, with D perhaps TRBD2 (5 bases). The CDR3 length is 14 residues. V lost 7 bases and J 2 bases, leaving 14 bases between the germline ends. Germline V CDR1 and CDR2: ENHRY, SYGVKD. The CDR3 here is CAIMEAKKQETQYF. CDR3 sequence (DNA): TGTGCCATCATGGAGGCCAAAAAGCAAGAGACCCAGTACTTC.

The gene calls are TRBV5-4 and TRBJ1-6; D call uncertain. The CDR3 consists of 13 residues. Trimming pared 2 bases from V and 8 bases from J, leaving 8 bases between. Per the germline V gene, CDR1 is SGHNT and CDR2 is YYREEE (reference sequence). CDR3 sequence: CASSFTAYSPLHF. The CDR3 DNA sequence: TGTGCCAGCAGCTTTACAGCATATTCACCCCTCCACTTT. The entire variable domain, with the rest obtained from reference TRBV5-4 and TRBJ1-6, is as follows: ETGVTQSPTHLIKTRGQQVTLRCSSQSGHNTVSWYQQALGQGPQFIFQYYREEENGRGNFPPRFSGLQFPNYSSELNVNALELDDSALYLCASSFTAYSPLHFGNGTRLTVT.

The genes are TRBV25-1 and TRBJ2-3, with 11 bases lining up with TRBD2. The V gene's germline CDR1 is MGHDK and CDR2 SYGVNS. The CDR3 is 14 residues long. The V gene end was trimmed by 9 bases and the J gene end by 2 bases; junction bases not matched to a gene: 4. CDR3 amino acids: CASVAGGNTDTQYF. CDR3 sequence (DNA): TGTGCCAGTGTAGCGGGAGGGAACACAGATACGCAGTATTTT.

This rearrangement joins TRBV2 to TRBJ2-7; 7 bases map to TRBD1. The CDR3 is 12 amino acids. Germline V CDR1 and CDR2: SNHLY, FYNNEI. J was trimmed by 8 bases and V by 1 base; bases with no gene match: 2. The chain's CDR3 is CASSEVTGKQYV. CDR3 coding DNA: TGTGCCAGCAGTGAAGTGACAGGGAAGCAGTACGTC.

The V gene is TRBV4-2, the J gene TRBJ1-1, with TRBD1 identical over 8 bases. Trimming cost V 2 bases and J 4 bases; bases outside gene matches: 3. This CDR3 comprises 14 residues. In germline, CDR1 is LGHNA, CDR2 YNFKEQ. Written as DNA, the CDR3 is TGTGCCAGCAGCCAACAGGGGGCCCTCACTGAAGCTTTCTTT. It yields the protein CASSQQGALTEAFF.

The V gene is TRBV7-8, the J gene TRBJ2-3; 10 nucleotides align to TRBD1. Germline V lookup: CDR1 SGHVS, CDR2 FQNEAQ. V was clipped by 5 bases and J by 4 bases; unmatched bases: 6. The CDR3 length is 15 residues. The CDR3 nucleotides are TGTGCCAGCAGCCTCCGGGACAGGGGCGCAGATACGCAGTATTTT. Translation gives CASSLRDRGADTQYF.

The chain links TRBV10-3 to TRBJ1-2, with D perhaps TRBD1 (6 bases). Germline V gene lookup returns CDR1 ENHRY and CDR2 SYGVKD. The CDR3 has 13 amino acids. V lost 0 bases and J lost 4, with 6 bases in between. CDR3 nucleotide sequence: TGTGCCATCAGTGAGTCGGACAGCTATGGCTACACCTTC. This sequence encodes CAISESDSYGYTF.

This chain links TRBV6-2 or TRBV6-3 with TRBJ2-7; TRBD2 aligns across 11 bases. CDR1 and CDR2 from the germline V gene are MNHEY and SVGEGT. The CDR3 is made up of 16 amino acids. V dropped 4 bases and J dropped 0; count of bases not matched to a gene: 5. This CDR3 reads CASSFPGTSGSYEQYV. The CDR3 nucleotides are TGTGCCAGCAGTTTCCCCGGGACTAGCGGCTCCTACGAGCAGTACGTC.

The chain has TRBV6-5 and TRBJ2-7, with a possible D match to TRBD2 (6 bases). The CDR3 sequence is 15 residues long. V was clipped by 7 bases and J by 3 bases, with 19 bases between them. Germline values: CDR1 MNHEY, CDR2 SVGAGI. The CDR3 coding sequence is TGTGCCAGCAATCCCCCTGGGGGGAGAAGCTACGAGCAGTACTTC. Protein: CASNPPGGRSYEQYF.

This chain uses TRBV9 with TRBJ2-3; no firm D call. The V gene's germline CDR1 is SGDLS and CDR2 YYNGEE. The V end lost 1 base, the J end lost 2 bases, and 11 bases lay between the germline ends. The CDR3 is made up of 15 amino acids. The CDR3 sequence is CASSVLSRYTDTQYF. The CDR3 nucleotides are TGTGCCAGCAGCGTACTATCGCGATACACAGATACGCAGTATTTT.

The gene calls are TRBV7-9 and TRBJ1-5; 7 nucleotides line up with TRBD1. The CDR3 runs to 19 residues. Germline values: CDR1 SEHNR, CDR2 FQNEAQ (reference sequence). J lost 1 base, V lost 3 bases, and 15 bases had no gene match. The DNA of the CDR3 is TGTGCCAGCAGCTTGAACAGGGGCCCCTTTAGTAGGAGCAATCAGCCCCAGCATTTT. Translating it yields CASSLNRGPFSRSNQPQHF.

This clone was counted a single time. This chain joins TRBV5-4 and TRBJ2-2; a possible D gene is TRBD2 (6 bases). CDR1 is SGHNT, CDR2 YYREEE, per germline (reference sequence). This CDR3 region has 16 residues. Deletions cut 4 bases from V and 5 bases from J, with 18 bases between. CDR3 coding DNA: TGTGCCAGCAGCCCTTCAAGCGGGTTGGGAACCGGGGAGCTGTTTTTT. Translation gives CASSPSSGLGTGELFF. The full variable domain, its missing parts supplied by reference TRBV5-4 and TRBJ2-2, is ETGVTQSPTHLIKTRGQQVTLRCSSQSGHNTVSWYQQALGQGPQFIFQYYREEENGRGNFPPRFSGLQFPNYSSELNVNALELDDSALYLCASSPSSGLGTGELFFGEGSRLTVL.

The V and J genes are TRBV7-2 and TRBJ2-3, with 8 bases fitting TRBD2. The CDR3 totals 16 residues. V gave up 4 bases and J gave up 5 bases; unmatched junction bases: 11. Germline CDR1 reads SGHTA; CDR2 reads FQGNSA. Here the CDR3 DNA reads TGTGCCAGCAGCTCTAAACTGGGACTAGATATAGATACGCAGTATTTT. It yields the protein CASSSKLGLDIDTQYF.

The chain recombines TRBV2 with TRBJ1-1, with a weak D call TRBD1 (5 bases). Trimming left V 8 bases short and J 0 bases short, with 10 bases between. Germline loops: CDR1 SNHLY, CDR2 FYNNEI. There are 13 residues in the CDR3. For the CDR3, the DNA is TGTGCCAGCCGCGACAGAATGAACACTGAAGCTTTCTTT. Amino acids: CASRDRMNTEAFF. The whole variable domain, remainder taken from reference TRBV2 and TRBJ1-1, is EPEVTQTPSHQVTQMGQEVILRCVPISNHLYFYWYRQILGQKVEFLVSFYNNEISEKSEIFDDQFSVERPDGSNFTLKIRSTKLEDSAMYFCASRDRMNTEAFFGQGTRLTVV.

The chain uses TRBV2 and TRBJ1-1; D is ambiguous. The CDR3 length is 12 residues. Germline V lookup: CDR1 SNHLY, CDR2 FYNNEI. Trimming shortened V by 11 bases and J by 1 base, and 11 bases separated the two germline ends. The CDR3 bases are TGTGCCGTACAGAGGGCGAACACTGAAGCTTTCTTT. As protein: CAVQRANTEAFF.

This clone was seen only a few times. Other DNA sequences within the sample encode an identical CDR3. This rearrangement joins TRBV2 to TRBJ1-2, with unresolved D. This CDR3 contains 12 residues. Germline-derived CDR1 and CDR2 are SNHLY and FYNNEI. Trimming removed 1 base from V and 5 bases from J, with 5 bases in between. The CDR3 nucleotides read TGTGCCAGCAGTGAAGGGCTGTATGGCTACACCTTC. Its translation: CASSEGLYGYTF.

The V gene is TRBV9, the J gene TRBJ2-2; 9 positions match TRBD1. CDR3 size: 17 residues. J was trimmed by 2 bases and V by 0 bases; bases with no gene match: 5. CDR1 is SGDLS and CDR2 is YYNGEE in the germline V gene. DNA of the CDR3: TGTGCCAGCAGCGTAGCACAGGGGGCGAAAAACACCGGGGAGCTGTTTTTT. The encoded protein is CASSVAQGAKNTGELFF. Variable domain in full (rest from reference TRBV9 and TRBJ2-2): DSGVTQTPKHLITATGQRVTLRCSPRSGDLSVYWYQQSLDQGLQFLIQYYNGEERAKGNILERFSAQQFPDLHSELNLSSLELGDSALYFCASSVAQGAKNTGELFFGEGSRLTVL.

The rearrangement uses TRBV2 and TRBJ2-7, with D perhaps matching TRBD2 (7 bases). V was trimmed by 7 bases and J by 6 bases, leaving 13 bases between them. CDR1 is SNHLY, CDR2 FYNNEI, per germline. CDR3 length: 12 amino acids. The CDR3 spells CASKVGGGEQYF. CDR3 DNA: TGTGCCAGCAAGGTAGGGGGGGGCGAGCAGTACTTC.

This chain joins TRBV6-2 or TRBV6-3 and TRBJ2-4; 7 bases are a match to TRBD2. CDR3 length: 16 amino acids. V shed 6 bases, J shed 15 bases, and the junction held 23 bases outside the gene matches. In germline, CDR1 is MNHEY, CDR2 SVGEGT. Here the CDR3 DNA reads TGTGCCAGCAGCCACGGGGCCTATGGGTCTGCGGGGGTTCCGTACTTC. Amino acids: CASSHGAYGSAGVPYF.

The gene calls are TRBV10-3 and TRBJ1-2; D is ambiguous. This CDR3 contains 12 residues. CDR1 is ENHRY, CDR2 SYGVKD, per germline. V was clipped by 8 bases and J by 8 bases, with 15 bases between them. The CDR3 DNA sequence: TGTGCCATCCGAGGATCTCCCGCGGGCTACACCTTC. It encodes CAIRGSPAGYTF.

The chain has TRBV29-1 and TRBJ1-1; D call uncertain. Trimming cost V 0 bases and J 8 bases, with 10 bases left between them. Germline values: CDR1 SQVTM, CDR2 ANQGSEA. This CDR3 spans 12 amino acids. As DNA, the CDR3 is TGCAGCGTTGAAGATCTTGCAGGAGAAGCTTTCTTT. Protein sequence: CSVEDLAGEAFF.

V gene TRBV19 combines with J gene TRBJ2-5, with D perhaps matching TRBD1 (6 bases). The V end was cut by 6 bases, the J end by 5 bases, with 19 bases between. Germline V gene lookup returns CDR1 LNHDA and CDR2 SQIVND (reference sequence). The CDR3 runs to 15 residues. CDR3 coding DNA: TGTGCCAGTAGCGTCATACTAGTGGGGGCGGAGACCCAGTACTTC. Residues: CASSVILVGAETQYF.

The chain employs TRBV5-4 and TRBJ1-1; D gene unclear. The CDR3 has 14 amino acids. Germline CDR1 SGHNT, CDR2 YYREEE (reference sequence). V lost 0 bases to trimming and J lost 1 base, with 7 bases between them. CDR3 coding DNA: TGTGCCAGCAGCTTGGCACAGAAGAACACTGAAGCTTTCTTT. It is translated as CASSLAQKNTEAFF.

The rearrangement uses TRBV4-1 and TRBJ1-2; a possible D gene is TRBD1 (6 bases). CDR1 MGHRA and CDR2 YSYEKL come from the germline V gene. This CDR3 comprises 15 residues. The ends were cut back, 3 bases at V and 6 bases at J, with 17 bases in the middle. CDR3 sequence (DNA): TGCGCCAGCAGCCATCACCCCCCAGGGGCGGATGGCTACACCTTC. Encoded protein: CASSHHPPGADGYTF.

This clone was recorded only once. The gene calls are TRBV5-1 and TRBJ1-4; 7 nucleotides agree with TRBD1. The V gene end was trimmed by 0 bases and the J gene end by 7 bases; junction bases not matched to a gene: 3. The CDR3 loop spans 14 amino acids. The germline CDR1 and CDR2 sequences are SGHRS and YFSETQ. The CDR3 region has the DNA TGCGCCAGCAGCTTGGGGACAGGTGCTGAAAAACTGTTTTTT. This encodes CASSLGTGAEKLFF.